Listed below are T cell receptor beta chains from one sample, sequenced in a study of blood T cell repertoires in COVID-19. The data were produced by immunoSEQ multiplex PCR, yet TCRdb's version contains in-frame clones alone and is incomplete. The sample records under 250,000 clones, roughly 85% being singletons. Material for sequencing was PBMCs or T cells enriched from blood (not recorded which). The source is a woman between 50 and 59 years old with acute COVID-19. Each CDR3 is given with its conserved first and last residue. D genes are given only for firm matches. Rows may omit the clone size; those that give it use once, few, many or a size class.

v_call	clone_size	j_call	d_call	cdr3_aa	cdr3_nt
TRBV7-2	few	TRBJ1-4	TRBD1	CASSLIAGGRATNEKLFF	TGTGCCAGCAGCTTAATTGCAGGGGGAAGGGCAACTAATGAAAAACTGTTTTTT
TRBV6-2/TRBV6-3	-	TRBJ2-1	TRBD1	CASSRKQGTYNEQFF	TGTGCCAGCAGTCGGAAACAGGGGACCTACAATGAGCAGTTCTTC
TRBV7-9	-	TRBJ2-7	TRBD1	CASSLSTGGWYEQYF	TGTGCCAGCAGCTTAAGCACAGGGGGGTGGTACGAGCAGTACTTC
TRBV6-2/TRBV6-3	-	TRBJ1-2	-	CASSYPGDRKSGYTF	TGTGCCAGCAGTTACCCGGGCGACAGGAAATCTGGCTACACCTTC
TRBV5-1	-	TRBJ2-3	-	CASSLLGGWTDTQYF	TGCGCCAGCAGCTTGTTAGGGGGTTGGACAGATACGCAGTATTTT
TRBV7-9	-	TRBJ2-7	TRBD1	CASSLWDRGVYEQYF	TGTGCCAGCAGCTTATGGGACAGGGGGGTCTACGAGCAGTACTTC
TRBV6-5	-	TRBJ1-6	TRBD1	CASSQRGQNSPLHF	TGTGCCAGCAGTCAAAGGGGGCAAAACTCACCCCTCCACTTT
TRBV4-1	-	TRBJ2-1	-	CASSQGSQRNNEQFF	TGCGCCAGCAGCCAAGGGAGCCAGCGAAACAATGAGCAGTTCTTC
TRBV2	-	TRBJ1-1	-	CAEDGGMNTEAFF	TGTGCCGAGGATGGGGGGATGAACACTGAAGCTTTCTTT
TRBV14	-	TRBJ1-1	-	CASSQPSQRLTEAFF	TGTGCCAGCAGCCAACCCTCCCAGAGGCTGACTGAAGCTTTCTTT
TRBV12-3/TRBV12-4	-	TRBJ1-1	-	CASRNRVSEAFF	TGTGCCAGCAGGAACAGGGTGTCTGAAGCTTTCTTT
TRBV9	-	TRBJ1-1	-	CASSVDLGVNTEAFF	TGTGCCAGCAGCGTAGATCTCGGGGTCAACACTGAAGCTTTCTTT
TRBV27	-	TRBJ2-4	-	CASSLQGSQNIQYF	TGTGCCAGCAGTCTCCAGGGCAGCCAAAACATTCAGTACTTC
TRBV4-3	-	TRBJ2-1	TRBD2	CASSQDGRGEEQFF	TGCGCCAGCAGCCAAGACGGGCGGGGGGAAGAGCAGTTCTTC
TRBV2	-	TRBJ1-3	TRBD1	CASRRGDSFSGNTIYF	TGTGCCAGCAGGAGGGGGGACAGCTTCTCTGGAAACACCATATATTTT
TRBV19	-	TRBJ1-1	-	CASNSGVNTEAFF	TGTGCCAGTAACTCGGGGGTGAACACTGAAGCTTTCTTT
TRBV10-3	-	TRBJ2-2	-	CAISRGTRGTGELFF	TGTGCCATCAGCCGCGGGACGCGGGGCACCGGGGAGCTGTTTTTT
TRBV1	-	TRBJ1-2	-	CTQGDHYGYTF	TGCACGCAGGGTGATCACTATGGCTACACCTTC
TRBV30	-	TRBJ1-2	-	CAGGGIRTAYGYTF	TGTGCCGGGGGGGGAATCCGGACAGCCTATGGCTACACCTTC
TRBV5-8	-	TRBJ2-2	TRBD1	CASSWWTGGNTGELFF	TGTGCCAGCAGCTGGTGGACAGGGGGGAACACCGGGGAGCTGTTTTTT